One sample yielded the 20 T cell receptor beta chains listed below, sequenced in a study of CD8 T cells in ankylosing spondylitis (dated by TCRdb to the late 2010s). Library preparation used 5' RACE. Instrument used: Illumina HiSeq 2500. TCRdb reworked the public reads: Q25 trimming with fastp, MiXCR clone assembly, productive beta chains retained. Identical CDR3 proteins give one entry, which carries the most common genes and DNA. This sample holds about 460,000 distinct CDR3 sequences; approximately 5.3% were observed only once. The ten largest clonotypes hold approximately 4% of the sample. Their antigen targets remain unknown. Broader findings and caveats from the paper: A TCR beta motif of several highly homologous amino acid variants appeared characteristic of blood from ankylosing spondylitis patients.

The sample comprised blood, either unsorted or a sorted T cell fraction (not recorded which). The source of these receptors is a male donor with ankylosing spondylitis.

There are many counts of this clonotype. The V call is TRBV5-1, the J call TRBJ2-3; 8 bases fit TRBD2. The CDR3 is 16 residues long. Germline V gene sequence: CDR1 SGHRS, CDR2 YFSETQ. V shed 4 bases, J shed 3 bases, and the junction held 10 bases outside the gene matches. CDR3 bases: TGCGCCAGCAGCCCACTTGGAGCGGGGGAGACAGATACGCAGTATTTT. Translation gives CASSPLGAGETDTQYF.

This clonotype was counted many times. This chain connects TRBV12-3 or TRBV12-4 to TRBJ2-2; 8 positions agree with TRBD1. CDR3 size: 14 residues. V shed 2 bases, J shed 5 bases, and the junction held 1 base outside the gene matches. CDR3 loop: CASSLTGGTGELFF. The CDR3, as DNA: TGTGCCAGCAGTTTAACAGGGGGGACCGGGGAGCTGTTTTTT.

The V call is TRBV5-1, the J call TRBJ2-1; 9 nucleotides line up with TRBD1. Germline assignment: CDR1 SGHRS and CDR2 YFSETQ. V lost 4 bases, J lost 16 bases, and 15 bases stayed unmatched. The CDR3 covers 14 residues. CDR3 protein: CASSVQVQGARNFF. In DNA, the CDR3 is TGCGCCAGCAGCGTCCAGGTACAGGGGGCGAGGAATTTCTTC.

This clonotype appeared once. At one end, the junction sequence differs from germline, possibly due to a read error. V gene TRBV6-1 combines with J gene TRBJ2-2, with D perhaps TRBD1 or TRBD2 (5 bases each). The CDR3 totals 13 residues. Looked up from germline, CDR1 is MNHNS and CDR2 is SASEGT. The DNA of the CDR3 is TGTGCCAGCAGCCCCTTGGGGACCGCGGAGCTGTTTTTT. This gives the protein CASSPLGTAELFF.

This clonotype was counted many times. The chain uses TRBV20-1 and TRBJ2-7, with D hard to call. Deletions cut 4 bases from V and 4 bases from J, with 8 bases between. The germline V gene has CDR1 DFQATT and CDR2 SNEGSKA (reference sequence). The CDR3 is made up of 11 amino acids. The CDR3 region is CSATRKYEQYF. The CDR3 DNA reads as TGCAGTGCTACACGGAAGTACGAGCAGTACTTC.

There are many counts of this clonotype. This chain uses TRBV9 with TRBJ2-2, with D perhaps matching TRBD1 or TRBD2 (5 bases each). Trimming left V 4 bases short and J 2 bases short, with 15 bases between. Looked up from germline, CDR1 is SGDLS and CDR2 is YYNGEE. The CDR3 runs to 16 residues. DNA of the CDR3: TGTGCCAGCAGCCCCCGGTGGGGGTTTAACACCGGGGAGCTGTTTTTT. Translation: CASSPRWGFNTGELFF.

V gene TRBV6-1 combines with J gene TRBJ2-7, with TRBD2 matching 13 bases. The J segment lost 6 bases and the V segment lost 6 bases, leaving 8 bases of the junction unmatched. Germline CDR1 reads MNHNS; CDR2 reads SASEGT. CDR3 length: 15 amino acids. DNA for the CDR3: TGTGCCAGCAGAACAGGACTAGCGGGAGAGGGCGAGCAGTACTTC. This gives the protein CASRTGLAGEGEQYF.

This clonotype has a handful of counts. The chain employs TRBV3-1 and TRBJ2-7, with D maybe TRBD2 (6 bases). The CDR3 is made up of 15 amino acids. V shed 4 bases and J shed 5 bases, with 18 bases lying between them. The germline V gene has CDR1 LGHDT and CDR2 YNNKEL (reference sequence). DNA for the CDR3: TGTGCCAGCAGCCGATGGGACTTACCGCGGGACGAGCAGTACTTC. Its protein product is CASSRWDLPRDEQYF.

The sample holds many counts of this clonotype. The CDR3, as DNA: TGTGCCATCGGACTAGCGGGGGGGCCGAGCACCGGGGAGCTGTTTTTT. It translates to CAIGLAGGPSTGELFF. The genes are TRBV10-3 and TRBJ2-2; 15 bases line up with TRBD2. In germline, CDR1 is ENHRY, CDR2 SYGVKD. V was pared by 8 bases and J by 4 bases, with 5 bases of the junction left unmatched. There are 16 residues in the CDR3.

This clonotype was found many times. The gene calls are TRBV20-1 and TRBJ2-7; 8 bases map to TRBD1. J gave up 3 bases and V 0 bases, and 10 bases lay outside the gene matches. Germline V CDR1 and CDR2: DFQATT, SNEGSKA (reference sequence). This CDR3 region has 16 residues. The DNA of the CDR3 is TGCAGTGCTAGAGATCCTGGACAGGGAGTCGTCTACGAGCAGTACTTC. Its protein product is CSARDPGQGVVYEQYF.

This clonotype has ten or more counts. This sequence joins TRBV7-2 and TRBJ2-1; D assignment may be TRBD1 or TRBD2 (5 bases each). The CDR3 length is 12 residues. V lost 1 base, J lost 12 bases, and 10 bases lay in between. Germline V CDR1 and CDR2: SGHTA, FQGNSA. CDR3: CASSLERGRQFF. The CDR3 DNA reads as TGTGCCAGCAGCTTAGAGAGGGGACGGCAGTTCTTC. Drawing the rest from reference TRBV7-2 and TRBJ2-1, the complete variable domain is GAGVSQSPSNKVTEKGKDVELRCDPISGHTALYWYRQSLGQGLEFLIYFQGNSAPDKSGLPSDRFSAERTGGSVSTLTIQRTQQEDSAVYLCASSLERGRQFFGPGTRLTVL.

This clonotype was seen repeatedly, ten times or more. The chain joins TRBV24-1 to TRBJ1-1; a weak D match, TRBD1 (5 bases). The V gene lost 3 bases and the J gene lost 6 bases, with 19 bases spanning the gap. The CDR3 runs to 16 residues. Germline V lookup: CDR1 KGHDR, CDR2 SFDVKD. The CDR3 sequence: CATSDLRAWEVPEAFF. CDR3 sequence (DNA): TGTGCCACCAGTGATCTCAGGGCCTGGGAAGTCCCTGAAGCTTTCTTT.

This clonotype has a handful of counts. The gene calls are TRBV12-3 or TRBV12-4 and TRBJ1-5; D unclear. V lost 6 bases and J lost 0, with 6 bases in between. This CDR3 contains 13 residues. Here the CDR3 DNA reads TGTGCCAGCAGCCATACTAGCAATCAGCCCCAGCATTTT. Its translation: CASSHTSNQPQHF.

Ten or more counts support this clonotype. The chain carries TRBV29-1 and TRBJ2-7; 11 nucleotides line up with TRBD1. With V trimmed by 5 bases and J by 3 bases, 6 bases remained unmatched. The CDR3 has 14 residues. Germline-derived CDR1 and CDR2 are SQVTM and ANQGSEA. The CDR3 region has the DNA TGCAGCGTTTCTTCCGGGACAGGGGGCTACGAGCAGTACTTC. It encodes CSVSSGTGGYEQYF.

This clonotype was counted ten times or more. The rearrangement uses TRBV20-1 and TRBJ2-5; D unclear. The CDR3 has 12 amino acids. V was shortened by 3 bases and J by 4 bases, with 9 bases between the two germline ends. Germline V lookup: CDR1 DFQATT, CDR2 SNEGSKA (reference sequence). CDR3 region: CSASGPPETQYF. For the CDR3, the DNA is TGCAGTGCTAGTGGGCCCCCAGAGACCCAGTACTTC.

In this sample, this clonotype turned up many times. The chain uses TRBV20-1 and TRBJ2-7, with D hard to call. The CDR3 extends over 15 amino acids. CDR1 and CDR2 from the germline V gene are DFQATT and SNEGSKA (reference sequence). V shed 3 bases and J shed 3 bases, with 18 bases lying between them. CDR3 sequence: CSASAAKKKGYEQYF. The CDR3 coding sequence is TGCAGTGCTAGCGCCGCGAAGAAGAAGGGCTACGAGCAGTACTTC.

This chain uses TRBV10-3 with TRBJ2-1; D is unresolved. Trimming pared 7 bases from V and 6 bases from J, leaving 7 bases between. The CDR3 is made up of 11 amino acids. The V gene's germline CDR1 is ENHRY and CDR2 SYGVKD. The CDR3 nucleotides are TGTGCCATCATGGCTGGCAATGAGCAGTTCTTC. This translates into CAIMAGNEQFF.

This clonotype appeared many times. The chain is built from TRBV6-2 or TRBV6-3 and TRBJ2-7; possible D gene TRBD2, 5 bases. The CDR3 has 13 amino acids. CDR1 is MNHEY, CDR2 SVGEGT, per germline. Between the trimmed V and J ends, which lost 4 bases and 6 bases, there was a span of 13 bases. This CDR3 reads CASSFEGVGEQYF. CDR3 nucleotides: TGTGCCAGCAGTTTCGAGGGAGTAGGCGAGCAGTACTTC.

This clonotype was seen at least ten times. This chain uses TRBV10-3 with TRBJ1-2; perhaps TRBD1 as D (6 bases). Germline V CDR1 and CDR2: ENHRY, SYGVKD. There are 16 residues in the CDR3. V dropped 5 bases and J dropped 1 base, with 17 bases sitting between them. Written as DNA, the CDR3 is TGTGCCATCAGTAGCCGAGGGGGGTTTGATAACTATGGCTACACCTTC. Translating gives CAISSRGGFDNYGYTF.

This clonotype occurred many times. CDR3 sequence reads: CSARQSQGGSTDTQYF. In nucleotides, the CDR3 is TGCAGCGCCCGACAATCACAGGGGGGCAGCACAGATACGCAGTATTTT. V gene TRBV29-1 combines with J gene TRBJ2-3; 8 nucleotides line up with TRBD1. CDR3 length: 16 amino acids. Per the germline V gene, CDR1 is SQVTM and CDR2 is ANQGSEA. V was pared by 7 bases and J by 0 bases, with 12 bases of the junction left unmatched.